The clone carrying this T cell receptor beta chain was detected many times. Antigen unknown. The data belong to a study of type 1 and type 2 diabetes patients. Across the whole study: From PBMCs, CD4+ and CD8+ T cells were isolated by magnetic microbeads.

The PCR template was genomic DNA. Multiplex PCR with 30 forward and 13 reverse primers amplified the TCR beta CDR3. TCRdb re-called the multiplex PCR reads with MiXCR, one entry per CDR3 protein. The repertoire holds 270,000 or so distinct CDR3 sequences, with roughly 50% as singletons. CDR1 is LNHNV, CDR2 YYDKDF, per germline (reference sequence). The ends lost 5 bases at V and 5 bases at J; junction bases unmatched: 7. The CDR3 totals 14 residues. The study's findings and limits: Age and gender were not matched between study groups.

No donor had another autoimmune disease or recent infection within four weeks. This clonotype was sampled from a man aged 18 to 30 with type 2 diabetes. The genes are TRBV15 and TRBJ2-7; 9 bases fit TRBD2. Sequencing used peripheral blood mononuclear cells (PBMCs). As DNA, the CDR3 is TGTGCCACCAGCCCGGGGCGGGGGGGCGACGAGCAGTACTTC. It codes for CATSPGRGGDEQYF.